Here is one TCR beta chain with its context. Its specific antigen is unknown. No base quality values were provided; no much bigger clone lies one nucleotide off. Each collaborating institution followed its own protocols to collect whole blood in K2EDTA tubes. Collaborator samples were shipped for TCRbeta analysis as frozen whole blood, isolated PBMCs, or DNA extracted from either sample type. The CDR3 runs 16 amino acids, cysteine and phenylalanine included. The read is trimmed to its CDR3 DNA, 48 bases read in frame from base 1. The germline V gene (reference sequence) sets CDR1 to SGHNT and CDR2 to YYREEE. The V end gives up 4 bases and the J end 3 bases, leaving 10 bases in the junction not matched to a gene. The immunoSEQ Assay, a bias-controlled multiplex PCR, was used to amplify TCRbeta CDR3 regions from genomic DNA. The source study handled its data this way. The number of nucleated cells in each sample was estimated from the amplification of reference gene primers within the assay. To quantify the absolute abundance of each unique TCRbeta CDR3 rearrangement, sequence reads were collapsed and filtered. For each sample, productive Simpson clonality was calculated by taking the square root of Simpson's diversity index across productive rearrangements. TCRdb mirrors the immuneACCESS table, restricted to in-frame sequences. Some clones are absent from its copies; in checked studies, under half trace to an unresolved V gene, and the reason for the others is unknown. The V and J calls and clone size are taken from that table; D and trimming were inferred from the DNA. In this sample the table shows approximately 64,000 clones, approximately 80% of which occur a single time. Together, the top ten hold approximately 0.8% of the sample.

The data were obtained in a study of blood T cell repertoires in COVID-19 (dated by TCRdb to the early 2020s). Looking at the study overall: Samples from collaborators originated in the United States, Italy and Spain and spanned both the acute and convalescent phases of COVID-19. The samples were drawn from the first 160 participants of the ongoing ImmuneRACE study and from 950 to 1,500 subjects provided by 6 global collaborators. Deeply sampled blood TCRbeta repertoires from subjects exposed to, actively infected with, or recovered from COVID-19 were included in the dataset. A de-identified subject ID, COVID-19 status, age in years and sex were almost always included in the sample metadata. Where available, HLA class I and class II types were taken from metadata supplied by the sample provider and were not determined by assay-based typing. The repertoires were released in a freely available public database intended as a resource for research on the immune response to SARS-CoV-2. The prospective study material was composed of cDNA or gDNA derived from T cells, B-cell-depleted T cells, or PBMCs.

The full study reports these points: Clinical and demographic metadata were provided uncurated, with the amount varying by source and participant.

This chain is built from TRBV5-4 and TRBJ1-2, and TRBD1 aligns with 9 junction nucleotides. The sequenced sample consisted of peripheral blood. The TCR originated in a woman aged 70-85 years with acute or convalescent COVID-19. The nucleotide sequence is given as TGTGCCAGCAGCCCCCCTCCGGGACAGGGCGACTATGGCTACACCTTC. It codes for CASSPPPGQGDYGYTF. Extended through the reference TRBV5-4 and TRBJ1-2 proteins, this CDR3 yields the full variable domain: ETGVTQSPTHLIKTRGQQVTLRCSSQSGHNTVSWYQQALGQGPQFIFQYYREEENGRGNFPPRFSGLQFPNYSSELNVNALELDDSALYLCASSPPPGQGDYGYTFGSGTRLTVV.